This T cell receptor (beta chain) was sequenced during a study of T cell responses to AZD1222 COVID-19 vaccine. Whole-study results and caveats: Only 5 or 6 people who got AZD1222 tested seropositive at baseline. Spike-specific TCR breadth and depth grew following two AZD1222 doses. Reports say nearly half of spike-specific TCRs go after unmutated variant regions.

Sequenced by immunoSEQ multiplex PCR; TCRdb stores in-frame clones only, minus some. The table shows 95,000 to 110,000 clones, with roughly nine tenths occurring only once. CDR3 size: 16 residues. Germline CDR1 is LGHNA and CDR2 is YSLEER. V was shortened by 0 bases and J by 8 bases, with 19 bases between the two germline ends. A note on this clone: Its antigen is unidentified.

The chain combines TRBV4-3 with TRBJ1-2; no definite D call. The TCR sequence derives from an adult in good health. The sequenced sample was peripheral blood, obtained on day 0 of AZD1222 vaccination. CDR3 protein: CASSQDPRQPNRGYTF. CDR3 nucleotides: TGCGCCAGCAGCCAAGACCCCCGCCAGCCGAATAGGGGCTACACCTTC.